The clone carrying this TCR beta chain occurred a few times. The record originates from a study of T cells after yellow fever vaccination. TCRdb used MiXCR to reprocess the 5' RACE reads, holding one entry per CDR3 protein. Of about 160,000 distinct CDR3 sequences in the sample, 6.5% to 8.5% were seen once. The V end was cut by 1 base, the J end by 0 bases, with 10 bases between. The CDR3 extends over 15 amino acids. The specimen was CD4+ T cells sorted from PBMCs, collected less than 6 days after the first yellow fever vaccination. The sequence was collected from a man aged 18 to 30 who received the YFV17D yellow fever vaccine. The V and J genes are TRBV12-3 or TRBV12-4 and TRBJ2-7; D remains ambiguous. The CDR3, as DNA: TGTGCCAGCAGTTTAGAGGTCGCCCCCTCCTACGAGCAGTACTTC. Translated: CASSLEVAPSYEQYF.